The sequence of this T cell receptor (beta chain) was determined in a study of T cells expressing NK-cell markers. Whole-study results and caveats: Expanded clones of NKG2C+ T cells had an unclear HCMV specificity. Among several donors, these clonotypes also ranked first in the CD3+CD56-NKG2C+ fraction.

With the 5' RACE reads reprocessed, TCRdb shows one record per CDR3 protein and no DNA. The repertoire shows roughly 300,000 distinct CDR3 sequences; the top ten hold roughly 4.2%. The CDR3 loop spans 22 amino acids. As to this clonotype: The target antigen is unknown.

Sequencing was carried out using blood T cells: a sorted CD56 or NKG2C T cell subset, CD4+ or CD8+ T cells, or bulk PBMC T cells (not recorded which). The TCR comes from a woman between 18 and 75 years old in good health. The V call is TRBV12-3 or TRBV12-4, the J call TRBJ1-4; TCRdb returns TRBD1, unconfirmable since there is no DNA. CDR3 protein: CASSFTAPIAARSRSSNEKLFF.